The 31 T cell receptor beta chains below come from one sample, sequenced in a study of blood T cell dynamics during melanoma immunotherapy. Libraries were prepared by immunoSEQ multiplex PCR; TCRdb keeps only in-frame clonotypes and omits some of them. The sample has 25,000 to 35,000 clones; roughly 83% are singletons. Time point here: week 3, after first cycle of checkpoint inhibitor. The sample consisted of blood, taken from a patient treated with checkpoint blockade. Receptors originate from a human donor with melanoma.

The chain recombines TRBV21-1 with TRBJ2-6; the D call of TRBD2 is as the table states it, not checked on the DNA. TRBV21-1 is a pseudogene. The CDR3 runs 18 residues. CDR3 sequence (DNA): TGTGCCAGCAGCAAGGGCGGCAGGGAGGATATTGGGGCCAACGTCCTGACTTTC. This gives the protein CASSKGGREDIGANVLTF.

The chain joins TRBV11-2 to TRBJ2-4; 7 bases are shared with TRBD2. Germline V gene sequence: CDR1 SGHAT, CDR2 FQNNGV. Trimming took 5 bases from V and 13 from J; bases not matched to a gene: 11. The CDR3 runs to 13 residues. CDR3 sequence (DNA): TGTGCCAGCAGCCCCTCGGGAGGAGTGGGGCAGTACTTC. Translated: CASSPSGGVGQYF.

This rearrangement joins TRBV10-1 to TRBJ2-6, with D possibly TRBD1 on 6 matching bases. CDR1 WNHNN and CDR2 SYGVQD come from the germline V gene (reference sequence). The CDR3 extends over 21 amino acids. The germline V and J ends were trimmed by 2 bases and 1 base, with 24 bases remaining between them. The CDR3 loop is CASSENRAIHNTQSGANVLTF. In nucleotides, the CDR3 is TGCGCCAGCAGTGAGAACAGGGCCATACACAATACCCAATCTGGGGCCAACGTCCTGACTTTC.

Only a few counts were recorded for this clone. The chain recombines TRBV7-3 with TRBJ1-5, with a tentative D call TRBD1 (5 bases). Trimming pared 1 base from V and 6 bases from J, leaving 13 bases between. Germline CDR1 and CDR2: SGHTA and FQGTGA. The length of the CDR3 is 15 residues. Written as DNA, the CDR3 is TGTGCCAGCAGCTTAAACGGAGAGAGGGGTCAGCCCCAGCATTTT. Its translation: CASSLNGERGQPQHF.

The V gene is TRBV7-8, the J gene TRBJ2-7; 7 nucleotides match TRBD1. Losses at the gene ends were 2 bases for V and 4 bases for J; bases not matched to a gene: 5. Germline assignment: CDR1 SGHVS and CDR2 FQNEAQ. The CDR3 is 14 residues long. The DNA for the CDR3 is TGTGCCAGCAGCTTAACAGGGGTCCAGTACGAGCAGTACTTC. Translating it yields CASSLTGVQYEQYF.

The CDR3 DNA sequence: TGTGCCAGCAGCCCGAATGGGGGGATGAACACTGAAGCTTTCTTT. Encoded protein: CASSPNGGMNTEAFF. The chain links TRBV28 to TRBJ1-1, with D perhaps TRBD1 (5 bases). The CDR3 runs to 15 residues. V lost 6 bases, J lost 0 bases, and 14 bases lay in between. The germline CDR1 and CDR2 sequences are MDHEN and SYDVKM.

The chain has TRBV7-8 and TRBJ2-5, with 7 bases identical to TRBD2. From germline, CDR1 is SGHVS and CDR2 FQNEAQ. The ends lost 2 bases at V and 2 bases at J; junction bases unmatched: 14. The CDR3 extends over 18 amino acids. The CDR3 bases are TGTGCCAGCAGCTTAAATCGCCGGGAGGCTTGGGGTCAAGAGACCCAGTACTTC. Protein sequence: CASSLNRREAWGQETQYF.

The chain recombines TRBV5-1 with TRBJ2-7; TRBD1 is a possible D gene (5 bases). Germline loops: CDR1 SGHRS, CDR2 YFSETQ. This CDR3 has 13 amino acids. V was clipped by 4 bases and J by 0 bases, with 8 bases between them. As DNA, the CDR3 is TGCGCCAGCAGCCTGGACAACTCCTACGAGCAGTACTTC. Its protein product is CASSLDNSYEQYF. The full variable domain, rest sourced from reference TRBV5-1 and TRBJ2-7, is KAGVTQTPRYLIKTRGQQVTLSCSPISGHRSVSWYQQTPGQGLQFLFEYFSETQRNKGNFPGRFSGRQFSNSRSEMNVSTLELGDSALYLCASSLDNSYEQYFGPGTRLTVT.

In its sample, this clone was seen a few times. The J gene is TRBJ2-2, the V gene TRBV4-1; TRBD2 agrees at 7 bases. There are 17 residues in the CDR3. V was clipped by 0 bases and J by 0 bases; unmatched bases: 4. The germline V gene has CDR1 MGHRA and CDR2 YSYEKL. The CDR3 DNA reads as TGCGCCAGCAGCCAAGATCAGGCGGGGGCGAACACCGGGGAGCTGTTTTTT. Its translation: CASSQDQAGANTGELFF.

The chain is built from TRBV6-6 and TRBJ1-1; 7 bases match TRBD1. V trimming: 4 bases; J trimming: 5 bases; junction bases outside the gene matches: 13. This CDR3 is built from 16 residues. CDR1 and CDR2 (germline): MNHNY, SVGAGI (reference sequence). The CDR3 region has the DNA TGTGCCAGCAGTTCTACAACAACAGGGGCGAAGACTGAAGCTTTCTTT. As protein: CASSSTTTGAKTEAFF.

This chain joins TRBV5-8 and TRBJ1-2; no reliable D call. Germline loops: CDR1 SGHTS, CDR2 YDEGEE. Trimming took off 3 bases at V and 7 bases at J, with 19 bases between the two ends. This CDR3 is built from 15 residues. The CDR3 region has the DNA TGTGCCAGCAGCTACCGACCGCTTGGGAGTGGTGGCTACACCTTC. It yields the protein CASSYRPLGSGGYTF.

This chain uses TRBV6-1 with TRBJ2-7; maybe TRBD2 (6 bases). From germline, CDR1 is MNHNS and CDR2 SASEGT. This CDR3 is built from 12 residues. V was trimmed by 6 bases and J by 7 bases, leaving 13 bases between them. CDR3 in amino acids: CASRDGAGEQYF. The CDR3 bases are TGTGCCAGCAGAGACGGGGCGGGGGAGCAGTACTTC.

This clone was observed once. The genes are TRBV5-6 and TRBJ1-3; D unclear. Germline assignment: CDR1 SGHDT and CDR2 YYEEEE. V shed 0 bases and J shed 4 bases, with 14 bases lying between them. The CDR3 contains 16 residues. The CDR3 sequence is CASSLGLTTKGNTIYF. DNA for the CDR3: TGTGCCAGCAGCTTGGGCCTTACCACGAAAGGAAACACCATATATTTT. Based on the CDR3 plus reference TRBV5-6 and TRBJ1-3, the full variable domain is DAGVTQSPTHLIKTRGQQVTLRCSPKSGHDTVSWYQQALGQGPQFIFQYYEEEERQRGNFPDRFSGHQFPNYSSELNVNALLLGDSALYLCASSLGLTTKGNTIYFGEGSWLTVV.

The chain carries TRBV2 and TRBJ1-1; the D is unclear. The CDR3 spans 13 residues. The V gene's germline CDR1 is SNHLY and CDR2 FYNNEI. The V gene lost 6 bases and the J gene lost 0 bases, with 8 bases spanning the gap. As DNA, the CDR3 is TGTGCCAGCAGGGCCATCATGAACACTGAAGCTTTCTTT. This encodes CASRAIMNTEAFF. Full variable domain (rest looked up from reference TRBV2 and TRBJ1-1): EPEVTQTPSHQVTQMGQEVILRCVPISNHLYFYWYRQILGQKVEFLVSFYNNEISEKSEIFDDQFSVERPDGSNFTLKIRSTKLEDSAMYFCASRAIMNTEAFFGQGTRLTVV.

This sequence joins TRBV27 and TRBJ2-6; the D is unclear. Looked up from germline, CDR1 is MNHEY and CDR2 is SMNVEV (reference sequence). The CDR3 spans 19 residues. Trimming removed 2 bases from V and 1 base from J, with 18 bases in between. In DNA form, the CDR3 reads TGTGCCAGCAGTTTAACCCGTCGACAAGCCCTTTCTGGGGCCAACGTCCTGACTTTC. Protein sequence: CASSLTRRQALSGANVLTF. The full variable domain, with the rest looked up from reference TRBV27 and TRBJ2-6, is EAQVTQNPRYLITVTGKKLTVTCSQNMNHEYMSWYRQDPGLGLRQIYYSMNVEVTDKGDVPEGYKVSRKEKRNFPLILESPSPNQTSLYFCASSLTRRQALSGANVLTFGAGSRLTVL.

The chain uses TRBV5-5 and TRBJ2-7, with 11 bases lining up with TRBD1. CDR1 and CDR2 from the germline V gene are SGHKS and YYEKEE (reference sequence). The CDR3 totals 16 residues. J was trimmed by 3 bases and V by 1 base; bases with no gene match: 6. The CDR3 region is CASSLRVGTGGYEQYF. In DNA, the CDR3 is TGTGCCAGCAGCTTGCGAGTCGGGACAGGGGGCTACGAGCAGTACTTC.

This chain connects TRBV9 to TRBJ2-1; 7 positions match TRBD2. Germline V gene data show CDR1 as SGDLS and CDR2 as YYNGEE. This CDR3 has 11 residues. Germline trimming cut 6 bases from V and 6 bases from J; bases unmatched to any gene: 0. CDR3 coding DNA: TGTGCCAGCACTAGCGGCAATGAGCAGTTCTTC. Translating gives CASTSGNEQFF.

J is TRBJ2-3 and V is TRBV19; D possibly corresponds to TRBD2 (6 bases). With 9 bases removed from V and 2 bases from J, the gap between germline ends came to 15 bases. The germline CDR1 and CDR2 sequences are LNHDA and SQIVND (reference sequence). This CDR3 contains 14 residues. CDR3 bases: TGTGCCAGCGGGGACGGACTAATCACAGATACGCAGTATTTT. Residues: CASGDGLITDTQYF.

This clone was detected once. The rearrangement joins TRBV18 to TRBJ1-1; 10 nucleotides align to TRBD1. The CDR3 is 15 residues long. Germline values: CDR1 KGHSH, CDR2 LQKENI. V shed 6 bases and J 4 bases; nucleotides not matched to a gene: 8. The CDR3 nucleotides read TGTGCCAGCTCTCTCGGGACAGGGGCCTCCACTGAAGCTTTCTTT. Its protein is CASSLGTGASTEAFF.

This chain connects TRBV23-1 to TRBJ2-7; tentatively, D is TRBD2 (7 bases). TRBV23-1 falls under the ORF class, with uncertain function. This CDR3 is built from 18 residues. Trimming cost V 3 bases and J 1 base, with 22 bases left between them. Here the CDR3 DNA reads TGCGCCAGCAGTCACCCCAGAAAAAGGACTAGGGGGTCCTACGAGCAGTACTTC. Translation: CASSHPRKRTRGSYEQYF.

The chain couples TRBV28 to TRBJ1-2, with D possibly TRBD1 on 5 matching bases. The CDR3 is made up of 12 amino acids. V lost 7 bases and J lost 6, with 12 bases in between. From germline, CDR1 is MDHEN and CDR2 SYDVKM. The CDR3: CASNLRDHGYTF. Written as DNA, the CDR3 is TGTGCCAGCAACCTCCGGGACCATGGCTACACCTTC.

J is TRBJ1-1 and V is TRBV7-9; D is undetermined. The CDR3 is made up of 12 amino acids. Trimming removed 5 bases from V and 2 bases from J, with 6 bases in between. CDR1 is SEHNR, CDR2 FQNEAQ, per germline (reference sequence). The CDR3 is CASSRSNTEAFF. CDR3 bases: TGTGCCAGCAGCCGCTCAAACACTGAAGCTTTCTTT.

The CDR3 coding sequence is TGTGCCAGCAGCTTCTCTAGCGGGGGGGACGAGCAGTACTTC. Translation gives CASSFSSGGDEQYF. The chain carries TRBV7-2 and TRBJ2-7; 12 bases are a match to TRBD2. CDR3 length: 14 residues. Germline CDR1 and CDR2: SGHTA and FQGNSA. Losses at the gene ends were 3 bases for V and 5 bases for J; bases not matched to a gene: 2.

The gene calls are TRBV30 and TRBJ1-1; D is unresolved. The CDR3 totals 13 residues. Trimming took off 3 bases at V and 3 bases at J, with 11 bases between the two ends. Germline CDR1 GTSNPN, CDR2 SVGIG (reference sequence). CDR3 nucleotides: TGTGCCTGGAGCACCCGATGGGACACTGAAGCTTTCTTT. This gives the protein CAWSTRWDTEAFF.

The CDR3 spells CASSSLEGEVNEQFF. CDR3 DNA sequence: TGTGCCAGTAGCTCACTAGAGGGGGAGGTCAATGAGCAGTTCTTC. This sequence joins TRBV19 and TRBJ2-1, with D possibly being TRBD1 or TRBD2 (6 bases each). The CDR3 runs 15 residues. V was trimmed by 6 bases and J by 6 bases, leaving 18 bases between them. The germline CDR1 and CDR2 sequences are LNHDA and SQIVND (reference sequence).

This sequence joins TRBV6-5 and TRBJ1-2, with 7 bases fitting TRBD1. Germline-derived CDR1 and CDR2 are MNHEY and SVGAGI. The CDR3 loop spans 12 amino acids. Trimming removed 6 bases from V and 6 bases from J; junction bases left unmatched: 4. CDR3 in amino acids: CASRLTGNGYTF. CDR3 bases: TGTGCCAGCAGATTGACAGGGAATGGCTACACCTTC.

The chain couples TRBV1 to TRBJ2-7. TRBV1 has pseudogene status. The CDR3 length is 20 residues. CDR3 sequence reads: CTSSHVVSGLGKGYYYEQYF. CDR3 in DNA: TGCACCAGCAGCCATGTAGTGTCGGGGCTCGGGAAAGGCTACTACTACGAGCAGTACTTC.

On this clone itself: An end of the junction does not agree with germline; a read error may underlie this. This specimen includes other DNA sequences encoding the same CDR3. Here the CDR3 DNA reads TGTGCCAGCTCACCGGGAGGGTTTGCAACTAATGAAAAATTGTTTTTT. It encodes CASSPGGFATNEKLFF. V and J are TRBV18 and TRBJ1-4, with no clear D. The CDR3 has 16 residues. From germline, CDR1 is KGHSH and CDR2 LQKENI.

This chain connects TRBV4-1 to TRBJ2-2, with 9 bases aligning to TRBD2. V lost 0 bases, J lost 2 bases, and 4 bases stayed unmatched. CDR3 size: 17 residues. CDR1 MGHRA and CDR2 YSYEKL come from the germline V gene. CDR3 protein: CASSQDTAGGNTGELFF. The DNA of the CDR3 is TGCGCCAGCAGCCAAGACACAGCGGGAGGAAACACCGGGGAGCTGTTTTTT.

This clone was observed a handful of times. The chain joins TRBV2 to TRBJ1-2; D gene ambiguous. Germline-derived CDR1 and CDR2 are SNHLY and FYNNEI. CDR3 size: 11 residues. V dropped 5 bases and J dropped 2 bases, with 3 bases sitting between them. In nucleotides, the CDR3 is TGTGCCAGCAGTTTGAACTATGGCTACACCTTC. Translating it yields CASSLNYGYTF.

The genes are TRBV13 and TRBJ2-7, with TRBD1 matching 7 bases. With 8 bases clipped from V and 4 bases from J, the junction kept 14 bases outside the gene matches. The CDR3 has 15 residues. Germline CDR1 PRHDT, CDR2 FYEKMQ (reference sequence). This CDR3 is CASGATRQGRYEQYF. CDR3 nucleotides: TGTGCCAGCGGCGCCACGAGACAGGGTAGATACGAGCAGTACTTC.